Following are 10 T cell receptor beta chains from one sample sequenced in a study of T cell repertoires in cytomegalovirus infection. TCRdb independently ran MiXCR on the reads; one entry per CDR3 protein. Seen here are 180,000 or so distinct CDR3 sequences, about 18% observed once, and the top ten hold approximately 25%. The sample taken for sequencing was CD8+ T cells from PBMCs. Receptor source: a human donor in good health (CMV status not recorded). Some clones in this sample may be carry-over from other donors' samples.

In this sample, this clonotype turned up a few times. For the CDR3, the DNA is TGTGCCATCGGACCAGGGGGAGAGACCCAGTACTTC. Protein product: CAIGPGGETQYF. The V call is TRBV7-8, the J call TRBJ2-5; 7 nucleotides match TRBD1. V was pared by 10 bases and J by 4 bases, with 6 bases of the junction left unmatched. The CDR3 loop spans 12 amino acids. Germline V gene lookup returns CDR1 SGHVS and CDR2 FQNEAQ.

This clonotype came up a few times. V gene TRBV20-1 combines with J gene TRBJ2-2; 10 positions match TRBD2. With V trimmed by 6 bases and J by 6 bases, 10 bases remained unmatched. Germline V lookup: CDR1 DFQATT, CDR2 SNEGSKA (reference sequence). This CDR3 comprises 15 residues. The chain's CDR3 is CSAITAGGQAGELFF. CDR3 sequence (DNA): TGCAGTGCAATAACAGCGGGGGGGCAAGCCGGGGAGCTGTTTTTT.

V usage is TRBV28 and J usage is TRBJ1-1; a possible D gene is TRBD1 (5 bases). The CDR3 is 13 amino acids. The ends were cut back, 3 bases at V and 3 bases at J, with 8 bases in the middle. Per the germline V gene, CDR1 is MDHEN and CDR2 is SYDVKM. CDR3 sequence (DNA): TGTGCCAGCAGTTTTGACAGCTACACTGAAGCTTTCTTT. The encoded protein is CASSFDSYTEAFF.

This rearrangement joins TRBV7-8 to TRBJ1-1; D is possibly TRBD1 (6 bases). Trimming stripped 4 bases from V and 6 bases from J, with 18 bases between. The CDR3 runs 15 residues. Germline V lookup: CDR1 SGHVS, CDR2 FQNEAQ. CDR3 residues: CASSSIPNRAPEAFF. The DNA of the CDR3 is TGTGCCAGCAGCTCTATACCCAACAGGGCCCCTGAAGCTTTCTTT.

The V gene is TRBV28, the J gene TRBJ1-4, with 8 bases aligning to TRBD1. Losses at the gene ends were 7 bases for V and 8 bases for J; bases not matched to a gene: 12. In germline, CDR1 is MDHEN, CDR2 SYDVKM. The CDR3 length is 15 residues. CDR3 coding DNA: TGTGCCAGCATACCTCGTAGGACAGGGATCGAAAAACTGTTTTTT. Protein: CASIPRRTGIEKLFF.

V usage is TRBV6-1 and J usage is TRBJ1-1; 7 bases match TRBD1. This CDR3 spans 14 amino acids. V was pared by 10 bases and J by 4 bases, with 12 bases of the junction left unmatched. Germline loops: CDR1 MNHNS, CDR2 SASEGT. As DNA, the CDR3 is TGTGCCACCCGGGACAGAGGATTGGGCACTGAAGCTTTCTTT. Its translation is CATRDRGLGTEAFF.

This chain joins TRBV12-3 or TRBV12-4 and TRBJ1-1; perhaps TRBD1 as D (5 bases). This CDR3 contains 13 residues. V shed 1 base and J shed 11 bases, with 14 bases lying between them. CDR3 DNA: TGTGCCAGCAGTTTAGAGACAGTCCGTGACGCTTTCTTT. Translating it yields CASSLETVRDAFF.

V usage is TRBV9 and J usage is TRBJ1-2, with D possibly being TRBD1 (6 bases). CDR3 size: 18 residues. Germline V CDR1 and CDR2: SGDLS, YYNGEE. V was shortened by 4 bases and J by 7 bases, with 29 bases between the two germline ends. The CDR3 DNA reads TGTGCCAGCAGCTATACCTCCGGGCACAGGGCCTCCGGCGGTGGCTACACCTTC. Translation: CASSYTSGHRASGGGYTF.

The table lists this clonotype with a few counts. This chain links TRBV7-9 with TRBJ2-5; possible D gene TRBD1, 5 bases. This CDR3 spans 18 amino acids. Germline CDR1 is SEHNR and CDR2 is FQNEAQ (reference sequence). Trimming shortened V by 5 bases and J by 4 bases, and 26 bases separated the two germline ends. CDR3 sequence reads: CASSPRAQMGRVRETQYF. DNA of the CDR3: TGTGCCAGCAGCCCTAGGGCCCAGATGGGCAGGGTAAGAGAGACCCAGTACTTC.

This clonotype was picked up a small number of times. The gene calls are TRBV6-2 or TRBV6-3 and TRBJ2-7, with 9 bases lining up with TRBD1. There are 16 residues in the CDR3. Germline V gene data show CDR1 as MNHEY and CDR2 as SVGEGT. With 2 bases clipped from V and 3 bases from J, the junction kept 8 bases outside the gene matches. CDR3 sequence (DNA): TGTGCCAGCAGTTACCGGACGACAGGGGGGAACTACGAGCAGTACTTC. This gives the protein CASSYRTTGGNYEQYF.